The table lists the clone carrying this TCR beta chain with many counts. As originally analysed: Reference gene primer amplification gave estimated nucleated cell counts. Data came from immunoSEQ multiplex PCR; TCRdb stores just in-frame clones and leaves some out. The DNA was the basis for D and trimming; V, J and clone size are from that table. Among fewer than 350,000 clones listed, about nine tenths were seen once. This sample was included in a study of blood T cell repertoires in COVID-19. Study at large: T cells, B-cell-depleted T cells, or PBMCs provided the cDNA or gDNA that served as material.

Recruited during active infection, patients (from Seattle) were subsequently followed longitudinally. After removal of 2 bases from V and 3 bases from J, the junction contained 4 bases not matched to a gene. Germline CDR1 SGDLS, CDR2 YYNGEE. CDR3 length: 16 amino acids. The chain joins TRBV9 to TRBJ2-2, with TRBD1 matching over 10 bases. This clonotype was obtained from a man aged 25 to 45 with COVID-19, enrolled during active disease. Sequencing was carried out using peripheral blood. As DNA, the CDR3 is TGTGCCAGCAGCGTGACAGGGGGCTGGGACACCGGGGAGCTGTTTTTT. Protein product: CASSVTGGWDTGELFF.